Only a few counts were recorded for the clone carrying this T cell receptor beta chain. Its antigen is undetermined. Orbital computed tomography, thyroid ultrasound, serum thyroxine and TRAb, and clinical symptoms together informed the diagnoses. Germline V lookup: CDR1 WNHNN, CDR2 SYGVQD (reference sequence). Trimming left V 4 bases short and J 6 bases short, with 13 bases between. The CDR3 consists of 14 residues. The sample originates from a study of T cells in Graves' hyperthyroidism and ophthalmopathy. RNA transcripts were the template for amplifying TCR beta CDR3 regions. The study used the HTBI primer set for a first-round RT-PCR of the TCR CDR3. In TCRdb, the multiplex PCR reads were re-called with MiXCR into one record per CDR3 protein. The repertoire holds approximately 300,000 distinct CDR3 sequences, with roughly 20% as singletons. Findings and limits, study-wide: Expanded thyroid clonotypes (above 0.001) were mostly also found in blood. Median prediction lead before ophthalmopathy onset was 5 to 7.5 months with the model.

The sequencing sample was made of blood. This receptor was obtained from a middle-aged man with Graves' ophthalmopathy. The V and J genes are TRBV10-1 and TRBJ2-4; TRBD1 might be the D (5 bases). The CDR3 here is CASSAAGNGNIQYF. The CDR3, as DNA: TGCGCCAGCAGTGCGGCAGGGAATGGAAACATTCAGTACTTC.